A single sample gave rise to the 23 T cell receptor beta chains below, sequenced in a study of molecular identifiers for immune sequencing clone quantification. From the PCR reads, TCRdb called clonotypes with MiXCR, one entry per CDR3 protein. This sample has tens of thousands of distinct CDR3 sequences, with around 25% found just once. Sequencing was performed on naive CD8+ T cells from blood, with Jurkat cell RNA spiked in. The subset: FACS-sorted CD8+CD4-CCR7+CD45RA+ naive T cells. Receptors originate from a human donor in good health. Some libraries in this study had Jurkat cell RNA spiked in.

Details on this clonotype: This sequence may be a read error, since a much larger clone differs from it by one base. This rearrangement joins TRBV7-6 to TRBJ2-7; the match to TRBD1 covers 10 bases. This CDR3 is built from 12 residues. Germline V gene data show CDR1 as SGHVS and CDR2 as FNYEAQ. The CDR3 nucleotides are TGTGCCAGCAGCTTAGGGCCGGGACAGGGGTTCTTC. Translating gives CASSLGPGQGFF.

This chain uses TRBV20-1 with TRBJ2-7; 7 positions match TRBD1. Germline assignment: CDR1 DFQATT and CDR2 SNEGSKA (reference sequence). V shed 4 bases and J 0 bases; nucleotides not matched to a gene: 3. This CDR3 contains 13 residues. In nucleotides, the CDR3 is TGCAGTGCTATGGACAGGCCCTCCTACGAGCAGTACTTC. Its protein is CSAMDRPSYEQYF.

This clonotype was seen many times. The chain joins TRBV7-2 to TRBJ2-5, with D tentatively TRBD2 (6 bases). V lost 5 bases, J lost 7 bases, and 20 bases lay in between. In germline, CDR1 is SGHTA, CDR2 FQGNSA. This CDR3 is 15 amino acids long. The CDR3, as DNA: TGTGCCAGCAGCATCCTTGGAGGGGACCCTGGGACCCAGTACTTC. This translates into CASSILGGDPGTQYF.

This clonotype was seen only a few times. The chain combines TRBV4-3 with TRBJ2-7, with 11 nucleotides matching TRBD2. Germline values: CDR1 LGHNA, CDR2 YSLEER. The CDR3 runs to 19 residues. After removal of 0 bases from V and 2 bases from J, the junction contained 12 bases not matched to a gene. This CDR3 reads CASSQDLFRDSGRAYEQYF. The CDR3 DNA sequence: TGCGCCAGCAGCCAAGATCTGTTTCGGGATAGCGGGAGGGCCTACGAGCAGTACTTC.

The sample holds a few counts of this clonotype. The chain has TRBV20-1 and TRBJ1-5; a weak D match, TRBD1 (5 bases). Germline V gives CDR1 DFQATT, CDR2 SNEGSKA (reference sequence). Trimming left V 4 bases short and J 5 bases short, with 18 bases between. The CDR3 is made up of 15 amino acids. This CDR3 reads CSATKDTFPDQPQHF. The CDR3 DNA sequence: TGCAGTGCTACCAAGGACACTTTTCCGGATCAGCCCCAGCATTTT.

This clonotype was counted at least ten times. This rearrangement joins TRBV12-3 or TRBV12-4 to TRBJ1-1; 8 bases align to TRBD1. This CDR3 region has 14 residues. Trimming at V came to 5 bases and at J to 5 bases, leaving 7 bases not matched to a gene. The CDR3 spells CASSNRGDGTEAFF. As DNA, the CDR3 is TGTGCCAGCAGTAACAGGGGGGACGGGACTGAAGCTTTCTTT.

The V call is TRBV4-3, the J call TRBJ2-7, with D tentatively TRBD2 (6 bases). Germline-derived CDR1 and CDR2 are LGHNA and YSLEER. Trimming cost V 3 bases and J 4 bases, with 10 bases left between them. This CDR3 is built from 13 residues. As DNA, the CDR3 is TGCGCCAGCAGCCAGACCGGGGGATACGAGCAGTACTTC. Protein product: CASSQTGGYEQYF.

On this clonotype: Being one base from a much bigger clone, this may be a read error. The CDR3 is CASTRDAYNSPLLF. The CDR3 DNA follows: TGTGCCAGCACCAGGGATGCCTATAATTCACCCCTCCTCTTT. This sequence joins TRBV28 and TRBJ1-6, with D tentatively TRBD1 (5 bases). Germline assignment: CDR1 MDHEN and CDR2 SYDVKM. The CDR3 has 14 amino acids.

Only a few counts were recorded for this clonotype. The rearrangement uses TRBV27 and TRBJ2-3; 11 nucleotides line up with TRBD2. Germline CDR1 is MNHEY and CDR2 is SMNVEV (reference sequence). The ends lost 4 bases at V and 5 bases at J; junction bases unmatched: 8. This CDR3 has 16 residues. The CDR3 sequence is CASSSNSGGALDTQYF. The CDR3 DNA follows: TGTGCCAGCAGTTCAAATAGCGGGGGGGCCTTAGATACGCAGTATTTT.

Worth noting for this clonotype: This may arise from a read error, as a much more abundant clone is one base away. The chain joins TRBV12-3 or TRBV12-4 to TRBJ2-5; no firm D call. The CDR3 covers 11 residues. In DNA, the CDR3 is TGTGCCAGCAGTACCCAAGAGCCCCAGTACTTC. Encoded protein: CASSTQEPQYF.

With regard to this clonotype: The junction differs from germline at one of its ends, possibly a read error. The V call is TRBV5-1, the J call TRBJ2-7; D remains ambiguous. The V gene's germline CDR1 is SGHRS and CDR2 YFSETQ. The CDR3 length is 15 residues. CDR3 sequence reads: CARSLATGSQCEQYF. The CDR3 DNA reads TGCGCCCGCAGCTTGGCTACCGGGTCGCAGTGCGAGCAGTACTTC. Complete variable domain (other parts from reference TRBV5-1 and TRBJ2-7): KAGVTQTPRYLIKTRGQQVTLSCSPISGHRSVSWYQQTPGQGLQFLFEYFSETQRNKGNFPGRFSGRQFSNSRSEMNVSTLELGDSALYLCARSLATGSQCEQYFGPGTRLTVT.

The chain is built from TRBV4-3 and TRBJ2-7, with unresolved D. The length of the CDR3 is 15 residues. Trimming shortened V by 2 bases and J by 9 bases, and 20 bases separated the two germline ends. Germline V lookup: CDR1 LGHNA, CDR2 YSLEER. The DNA of the CDR3 is TGCGCCAGCAGCCAATCCAGGTTTCGAACGGACGGGCAGTACTTC. Translation gives CASSQSRFRTDGQYF.

With respect to this clonotype: A read error may explain this, as a much larger clone is one base away. The genes are TRBV7-9 and TRBJ2-3; 11 bases fit TRBD2. Germline V gene sequence: CDR1 SEHNR, CDR2 FQNEAQ (reference sequence). The CDR3 is made up of 16 amino acids. DNA of the CDR3: TGTGCCGGCAGCTCGTTTAGCGGGGGGGACCGAGATACGCAGTATTTT. Translating gives CAGSSFSGGDRDTQYF.

Regarding this clonotype: It may be a read error: a sequence one base away is much more abundant. V gene TRBV6-5 combines with J gene TRBJ2-7, with a possible D match to TRBD2 (6 bases). The V and J ends lost 4 bases and 3 bases respectively, with 16 bases between them. Germline V lookup: CDR1 MNHEY, CDR2 SVGAGI. This CDR3 is 15 amino acids long. This CDR3 reads CASSSLRETHYEQYF. The CDR3 DNA reads TGTGCCAGCAGTTCGCTCCGGGAGACCCACTACGAGCAGTACTTC.

The V call is TRBV6-5, the J call TRBJ2-7; D perhaps matches TRBD1 (6 bases). V was cut by 5 bases and J by 7 bases, with 27 bases left in between. Germline V gene lookup returns CDR1 MNHEY and CDR2 SVGAGI. The CDR3 has 17 residues. In DNA, the CDR3 is TGTGCCAGCAGTCCAAGCAGGGGATCTCCCTCTCGTTGGGAGCAGTACTTC. It codes for CASSPSRGSPSRWEQYF.

Only a few counts were recorded for this clonotype. The CDR3: CATSRSTSGTDTQYF. In nucleotides, the CDR3 is TGTGCCACCAGCAGATCGACTAGCGGCACAGATACGCAGTATTTT. This rearrangement joins TRBV15 to TRBJ2-3; 8 bases are shared with TRBD2. The V segment lost 2 bases and the J segment 1 base; nucleotides outside the gene matches: 2. The CDR3 covers 15 residues. Germline CDR1 is LNHNV and CDR2 is YYDKDF (reference sequence).

This clonotype was observed many times. The chain carries TRBV4-2 and TRBJ2-5, with 12 bases aligning to TRBD1. In germline, CDR1 is LGHNA, CDR2 YNFKEQ. J was trimmed by 0 bases and V by 1 base; bases with no gene match: 12. The CDR3 spans 20 residues. CDR3 nucleotides: TGTGCCAGCAGCCAAGCCCCGGGACAGGGGGCCACTTTCCACCAAGAGACCCAGTACTTC. Its translation is CASSQAPGQGATFHQETQYF.

As regards this clonotype: It is likely a read error, because the conserved phenylalanine at the end of the CDR3 is missing. V gene TRBV13 combines with J gene TRBJ2-1, with TRBD2 identical over 8 bases. After removal of 4 bases from V and 8 bases from J, the junction contained 13 bases not matched to a gene. The CDR3 spans 16 residues. The V gene's germline CDR1 is PRHDT and CDR2 FYEKMQ (reference sequence). CDR3 region: CASSSLSGTAGDEQFL. For the CDR3, the DNA is TGTGCCAGCAGCTCCCTTAGCGGGACCGCTGGCGATGAGCAGTTCTTA.

J is TRBJ2-1 and V is TRBV5-6, with D possibly being TRBD2 (6 bases). This CDR3 is 16 amino acids long. V was shortened by 4 bases and J by 2 bases, with 16 bases between the two germline ends. Germline CDR1 reads SGHDT; CDR2 reads YYEEEE. CDR3 residues: CASSPEVGGTYNEQFF. The CDR3 DNA reads as TGTGCCAGCAGCCCCGAAGTTGGGGGGACCTACAATGAGCAGTTCTTC.

This clonotype was found a few times. The chain has TRBV28 and TRBJ2-2; 11 bases map to TRBD1. Germline values: CDR1 MDHEN, CDR2 SYDVKM. With V trimmed by 5 bases and J by 3 bases, 11 bases remained unmatched. This CDR3 comprises 18 residues. CDR3 coding DNA: TGTGCCAGCAGTACAACCCCGGACAGGGGGCAGGACACCGGGGAGCTGTTTTTT. It specifies CASSTTPDRGQDTGELFF.

This clonotype has more than one count but fewer than ten. The chain has TRBV7-9 and TRBJ2-5; 7 nucleotides agree with TRBD1. Germline V lookup: CDR1 SEHNR, CDR2 FQNEAQ (reference sequence). The trim removed 5 bases at V and 2 bases at J, leaving 8 bases unmatched. CDR3 length: 15 amino acids. Written as DNA, the CDR3 is TGTGCCAGCAGCGCCAGACAGGGCTTGCAAGAGACCCAGTACTTC. This gives the protein CASSARQGLQETQYF. Using reference TRBV7-9 and TRBJ2-5 for the parts outside the CDR3, the full variable domain is DTGVSQNPRHKITKRGQNVTFRCDPISEHNRLYWYRQTLGQGPEFLTYFQNEAQLEKSRLLSDRFSAERPKGSFSTLEIQRTEQGDSAMYLCASSARQGLQETQYFGPGTRLLVL.

This clonotype appeared a few times. The V call is TRBV6-2 or TRBV6-3, the J call TRBJ2-1; TRBD2 is a possible D gene (5 bases). CDR1 MNHEY and CDR2 SVGEGT come from the germline V gene. V gave up 3 bases and J gave up 7 bases, with 10 bases separating them. CDR3 length: 13 residues. As DNA, the CDR3 is TGTGCCAGCAGTTATTTCCGGGGTAATGAGCAGTTCTTC. It codes for CASSYFRGNEQFF.

This clonotype was recorded at least ten times. V usage is TRBV20-1 and J usage is TRBJ2-5; 8 nucleotides agree with TRBD1. With 6 bases clipped from V and 2 bases from J, the junction kept 8 bases outside the gene matches. Germline V gives CDR1 DFQATT, CDR2 SNEGSKA (reference sequence). This CDR3 spans 14 amino acids. The CDR3 nucleotides are TGCAGTGCGACGCGGACAGGGCCGCAAGAGACCCAGTACTTC. The encoded protein is CSATRTGPQETQYF.